This entry lists 16 T cell receptor beta chains sequenced from one sample in a study of CD8 T cells in Susac syndrome. The authors reverse transcribed roughly 0.5 to 1 ug RNA with random hexamers. TCRdb independently ran MiXCR on the immunoSEQ multiplex PCR reads; one entry per CDR3 protein. The table records 150,000 to 200,000 distinct CDR3 sequences, nearly 95% of them present only once. Sequences were obtained from CD4+ T cells from PBMCs. These receptors all come from a human donor with multiple sclerosis.

This rearrangement joins TRBV20-1 to TRBJ2-7; 10 nucleotides agree with TRBD2. Unmatched junction bases numbered 4, after V lost 5 bases and J lost 0 bases. CDR3 length: 14 amino acids. The germline CDR1 and CDR2 sequences are DFQATT and SNEGSKA (reference sequence). The CDR3 DNA reads as TGCAGTGCTGCTAGCGGGAGAGCCTCCTACGAGCAGTACTTC. Amino acid sequence: CSAASGRASYEQYF.

As DNA, the CDR3 is TGCAGTGCTCGCCCCCGGTATAGCGGGAGGACCGGGGAGCTGTTTTTT. As protein: CSARPRYSGRTGELFF. This chain joins TRBV20-1 and TRBJ2-2; TRBD2 matches at 10 bases. This CDR3 spans 16 amino acids. Germline CDR1 DFQATT, CDR2 SNEGSKA (reference sequence). The V and J ends lost 5 bases and 5 bases, in that order; junction bases with no gene match: 11.

The V call is TRBV4-1, the J call TRBJ1-4; D is unresolved. This CDR3 is built from 15 residues. Trimming stripped 0 bases from V and 5 bases from J, with 10 bases between. The germline V gene encodes CDR1 MGHRA and CDR2 YSYEKL. Written as DNA, the CDR3 is TGCGCCAGCAGCCAAGATTCGTCTCCGAATGAAAAACTGTTTTTT. Translation: CASSQDSSPNEKLFF.

The chain carries TRBV20-1 and TRBJ1-2, with 10 bases aligning to TRBD1. The CDR3 spans 13 residues. Germline assignment: CDR1 DFQATT and CDR2 SNEGSKA (reference sequence). The V segment lost 5 bases and the J segment 7 bases; nucleotides outside the gene matches: 7. The CDR3 nucleotides are TGCAGTGCTCGCGACAGGGGGCTGGGTGGCTACACCTTC. Encoded protein: CSARDRGLGGYTF.

The gene calls are TRBV29-1 and TRBJ1-4; perhaps TRBD1 as D (5 bases). Trimming took off 7 bases at V and 4 bases at J, with 16 bases between the two ends. CDR3 length: 14 amino acids. CDR1 SQVTM and CDR2 ANQGSEA come from the germline V gene. Here the CDR3 DNA reads TGCAGCGCCAGAATAGACAGACGTAATGAAAAACTGTTTTTT. Translating it yields CSARIDRRNEKLFF.

This chain connects TRBV29-1 to TRBJ1-1; the D is unclear. Trimming took off 0 bases at V and 1 base at J, with 9 bases between the two ends. Germline CDR1 reads SQVTM; CDR2 reads ANQGSEA. CDR3 length: 14 amino acids. CDR3 region: CSVEESTENTEAFF. The CDR3 DNA reads TGCAGCGTTGAAGAATCGACGGAGAACACTGAAGCTTTCTTT.

The genes are TRBV23-1 and TRBJ2-7, with 9 bases lining up with TRBD1. TRBV23-1 is flagged as an ORF with uncertain function. The V segment lost 8 bases and the J segment 4 bases; nucleotides outside the gene matches: 12. This CDR3 has 15 amino acids. The DNA for the CDR3 is TGCGCCAGCTTAGAGGGGACAGGGAATTTTTACGAGCAGTACTTC. Its protein product is CASLEGTGNFYEQYF.

This sequence joins TRBV11-2 and TRBJ2-1, with TRBD2 identical over 16 bases. Germline CDR1 SGHAT, CDR2 FQNNGV. This CDR3 is built from 16 residues. The trim removed 5 bases at V and 9 bases at J, leaving 7 bases unmatched. The CDR3: CASSIGTSGGAAEQFF. The DNA for the CDR3 is TGTGCCAGCAGCATCGGGACTAGCGGGGGGGCCGCTGAGCAGTTCTTC.

This clonotype is a singleton in its sample. This chain connects TRBV3-1 to TRBJ1-1; no clear D gene. The germline V gene has CDR1 LGHDT and CDR2 YNNKEL (reference sequence). The V end lost 4 bases, the J end lost 1 base, and 19 bases lay between the germline ends. The CDR3 totals 17 residues. In nucleotides, the CDR3 is TGTGCCAGCAGCCGTGGGGATCGCCGGCCAGCGAACACTGAAGCTTTCTTT. Translated, it gives CASSRGDRRPANTEAFF. Full variable domain (outside the CDR3, taken from reference TRBV3-1 and TRBJ1-1): DTAVSQTPKYLVTQMGNDKSIKCEQNLGHDTMYWYKQDSKKFLKIMFSYNNKELIINETVPNRFSPKSPDKAHLNLHINSLELGDSAVYFCASSRGDRRPANTEAFFGQGTRLTVV.

The chain links TRBV20-1 to TRBJ1-1, with 10 bases matching TRBD1. The CDR3 has 15 amino acids. V lost 0 bases and J lost 6; bases outside the gene matches: 7. Per germline, CDR1 DFQATT and CDR2 SNEGSKA (reference sequence). The CDR3 loop is CSARDRDRGWAEAFF. CDR3 DNA: TGCAGTGCTAGAGATCGGGACAGGGGATGGGCTGAAGCTTTCTTT.

The V gene is TRBV5-1, the J gene TRBJ2-5; D is unclear. The V gene lost 0 bases and the J gene lost 3 bases, with 9 bases spanning the gap. There are 14 residues in the CDR3. Per germline, CDR1 SGHRS and CDR2 YFSETQ. The CDR3, as DNA: TGCGCCAGCAGCTTGGAGACGGATAAAGAGACCCAGTACTTC. Encoded protein: CASSLETDKETQYF.

The rearrangement links TRBV7-2 to TRBJ2-3; 9 positions agree with TRBD1. CDR3 length: 14 residues. V lost 5 bases and J lost 6; bases outside the gene matches: 6. Germline lookup yields CDR1 SGHTA and CDR2 FQGNSA. CDR3 DNA: TGTGCCAGCAGCACTCAACAGGGGGCGGATACGCAGTATTTT. Its protein is CASSTQQGADTQYF.

This chain links TRBV6-2 or TRBV6-3 with TRBJ2-5, with D possibly being TRBD2 (5 bases). Trimming shortened V by 7 bases and J by 1 base, and 10 bases separated the two germline ends. This CDR3 is built from 13 residues. The germline V gene has CDR1 MNHEY and CDR2 SVGEGT. The CDR3 here is CASIPRGQETQYF. CDR3 bases: TGTGCCAGCATCCCTCGGGGCCAAGAGACCCAGTACTTC.

The chain combines TRBV6-5 with TRBJ2-3, with unresolved D. Trimming pared 2 bases from V and 4 bases from J, leaving 10 bases between. This CDR3 is built from 14 residues. Germline V gene sequence: CDR1 MNHEY, CDR2 SVGAGI. CDR3 residues: CASSYRAFADTQYF. DNA for the CDR3: TGTGCCAGCAGTTACCGGGCCTTCGCAGATACGCAGTATTTT.

This clonotype was observed once. This chain joins TRBV7-2 and TRBJ1-1, with D possibly matching TRBD1 (5 bases). V lost 4 bases to trimming and J lost 1 base, with 10 bases between them. Germline V gives CDR1 SGHTA, CDR2 FQGNSA. This CDR3 has 14 amino acids. The CDR3 DNA is TGTGCCAGCAGCTGGTCCGGGGGGAACACTGAAGCTTTCTTT. Its translation is CASSWSGGNTEAFF. Variable domain in full (rest from reference TRBV7-2 and TRBJ1-1): GAGVSQSPSNKVTEKGKDVELRCDPISGHTALYWYRQSLGQGLEFLIYFQGNSAPDKSGLPSDRFSAERTGGSVSTLTIQRTQQEDSAVYLCASSWSGGNTEAFFGQGTRLTVV.

The rearrangement joins TRBV5-1 to TRBJ1-3, with D maybe TRBD1 (6 bases). The CDR3 has 16 residues. Trimming took 0 bases from V and 0 from J, leaving 10 bases between them. In germline, CDR1 is SGHRS, CDR2 YFSETQ. The CDR3 nucleotides read TGCGCCAGCAGCTTGGAAGGACAGAGCTCTGGAAACACCATATATTTT. Translation gives CASSLEGQSSGNTIYF.